This record concerns one T cell receptor (beta chain) sequence. What it binds is unknown. The data stem from a study of post-analysis software for immune sequencing data. Study as a whole: Some patients lacked subtype; others had relapsing-remitting, secondary progressive or progressive-relapsing disease.

This CDR3 is built from 15 residues. V was pared by 0 bases and J by 4 bases, with 12 bases between. From germline, CDR1 is MNHNS and CDR2 SASEGT. TCR beta libraries were prepared from cDNA with unique molecular identifiers. TCRdb fed the PCR reads into MiXCR, producing one record per CDR3 protein. This sample has more than 500,000 distinct CDR3 sequences, with around 36% found just once. Overall study findings and caveats: Batch-mates among the samples co-clustered strongly by F measure. Patients had higher frequencies than controls of five TRBV segments, including TRBV5-6, TRBV5-1 and TRBV20-1. Controls showed significantly higher normalized Chao1 diversity than did multiple sclerosis patients.

This chain uses TRBV6-1 with TRBJ1-2; D is ambiguous. This receptor was taken from a girl aged 2-17 years with multiple sclerosis. Sequencing was performed on blood. The CDR3 here is CASSEALGLGYGYTF. Written as DNA, the CDR3 is TGTGCCAGCAGTGAAGCCCTCGGGTTGGGCTATGGCTACACCTTC.